This TCR beta chain appears in the sequencing data of a study of T cells in tumors after PD-1 blockade. Study summary: Patients had no prior checkpoint blockade, systemic immunosuppressants, or anti-cancer therapy within 4 weeks. Some patients also took daily vismodegib 150 mg during anti-PD-1 treatment. On average, peripheral blood gave 100,000 to 140,000 TCR templates and 35,000 to 40,000 unique clonotypes.

Comment on this clone: Antigen specificity is unknown.

Germline V lookup: CDR1 SGHTA, CDR2 FQGNSA. This CDR3 is 18 amino acids long. V shed 5 bases and J 5 bases; nucleotides not matched to a gene: 14. TCRdb keeps only in-frame clones here, not all; method: immunoSEQ multiplex PCR. Of fewer than 25,000 clones listed, 80% to 85% are singletons. Findings and limits, study-wide: Some novel exhausted tumor clones appeared in pre-treatment blood, suggesting peripheral recruitment.

This sequence originates from a human donor with basal cell carcinoma. The chain employs TRBV7-2 and TRBJ2-1; 11 nucleotides agree with TRBD2. Sequencing was performed on PBMCs, taken after anti-PD-1 treatment. CDR3 amino acids: CASSLHRPLSGGDNEQFF. The DNA of the CDR3 is TGTGCCAGCAGCCTCCATCGTCCACTTAGCGGGGGGGACAATGAGCAGTTCTTC.